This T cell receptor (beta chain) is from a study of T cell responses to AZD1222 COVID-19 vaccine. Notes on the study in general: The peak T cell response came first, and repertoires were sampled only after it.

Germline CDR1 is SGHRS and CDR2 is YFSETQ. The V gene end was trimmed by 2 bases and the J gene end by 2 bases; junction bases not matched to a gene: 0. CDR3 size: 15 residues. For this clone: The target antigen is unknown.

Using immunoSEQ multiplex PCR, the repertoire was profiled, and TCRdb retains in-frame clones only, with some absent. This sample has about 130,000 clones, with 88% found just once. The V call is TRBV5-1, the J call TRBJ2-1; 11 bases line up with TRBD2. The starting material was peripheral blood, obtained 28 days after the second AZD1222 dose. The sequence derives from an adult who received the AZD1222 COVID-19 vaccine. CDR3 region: CASSFSGGAYNEQFF. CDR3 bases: TGCGCCAGCAGCTTTAGCGGGGGGGCCTACAATGAGCAGTTCTTC. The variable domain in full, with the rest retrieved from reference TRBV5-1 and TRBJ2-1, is KAGVTQTPRYLIKTRGQQVTLSCSPISGHRSVSWYQQTPGQGLQFLFEYFSETQRNKGNFPGRFSGRQFSNSRSEMNVSTLELGDSALYLCASSFSGGAYNEQFFGPGTRLTVL.